These 6 T cell receptor beta chains originate from one sample sequenced in a study of glioma-infiltrating T cells after dendritic cell vaccination (dated by TCRdb to the mid-2010s). The library came from the immunoSEQ multiplex PCR assay. In TCRdb, the immuneACCESS table is reduced to in-frame sequences with V and J assigned. These tables do not hold every clone; where another copy was compared, an unresolved V gene accounts for under half, and the others remain unexplained. Across this sample there are over 90,000 clones, with less than 90% seen only once. The ten most abundant clones make up 5.4% of the sample. This specimen's time point label, interpreted: after dendritic cell vaccination, including at tumor progression/relapse. Source: blood, taken after dendritic cell vaccination. These receptors were obtained from a human donor with glioblastoma.

The V and J genes are TRBV25-1 and TRBJ2-1, with 10 bases matching TRBD2. The CDR3 length is 17 residues. Germline loops: CDR1 MGHDK, CDR2 SYGVNS. J was trimmed by 5 bases and V by 4 bases; bases with no gene match: 11. In nucleotides, the CDR3 is TGTGCCAGCAGTGGTTACTATAGCGGGAGGAGAAACAATGAGCAGTTCTTC. This codes for CASSGYYSGRRNNEQFF.

This chain uses TRBV7-2 with TRBJ1-6; D might be TRBD1 (6 bases). Germline CDR1 SGHTA, CDR2 FQGNSA. This CDR3 comprises 14 residues. Deletions cut 3 bases from V and 6 bases from J, with 9 bases between. The CDR3 loop is CASSFGQINSPLHF. CDR3 DNA: TGTGCCAGCAGCTTTGGACAGATTAATTCACCCCTCCACTTT.

This chain links TRBV7-3 with TRBJ2-2; the match to TRBD1 covers 8 bases. V dropped 6 bases and J dropped 4; count of bases not matched to a gene: 7. Germline V gives CDR1 SGHTA, CDR2 FQGTGA. The CDR3 runs to 15 residues. The DNA of the CDR3 is TGTGCCAGCAGTAGAGGACAGGGAAGCACCGGGGAGCTGTTTTTT. Its translation is CASSRGQGSTGELFF.

J is TRBJ1-2 and V is TRBV6-5, with TRBD1 identical over 8 bases. The CDR3 is 14 amino acids. Germline CDR1 and CDR2: MNHEY and SVGAGI. After removal of 7 bases from V and 8 bases from J, the junction contained 12 bases not matched to a gene. The CDR3: CASNSRKTGDGYTF. CDR3 DNA: TGTGCCAGCAACTCACGGAAGACAGGGGACGGCTACACCTTC.

V and J are TRBV5-1 and TRBJ1-3, with unresolved D. With 5 bases removed from V and 4 bases from J, the gap between germline ends came to 16 bases. Germline V gene sequence: CDR1 SGHRS, CDR2 YFSETQ. The CDR3 spans 15 residues. The CDR3: CASRVGGTTGNTIYF. Here the CDR3 DNA reads TGCGCCAGCAGAGTTGGCGGAACGACCGGAAACACCATATATTTT.

The CDR3, as DNA: TGCAGCGTTGAAGATCCGTTACTGTATGGCTACACCTTC. The encoded protein is CSVEDPLLYGYTF. J is TRBJ1-2 and V is TRBV29-1, with D unresolved. Germline V gene data show CDR1 as SQVTM and CDR2 as ANQGSEA. Deletions cut 0 bases from V and 5 bases from J, with 10 bases between. This CDR3 has 13 residues.